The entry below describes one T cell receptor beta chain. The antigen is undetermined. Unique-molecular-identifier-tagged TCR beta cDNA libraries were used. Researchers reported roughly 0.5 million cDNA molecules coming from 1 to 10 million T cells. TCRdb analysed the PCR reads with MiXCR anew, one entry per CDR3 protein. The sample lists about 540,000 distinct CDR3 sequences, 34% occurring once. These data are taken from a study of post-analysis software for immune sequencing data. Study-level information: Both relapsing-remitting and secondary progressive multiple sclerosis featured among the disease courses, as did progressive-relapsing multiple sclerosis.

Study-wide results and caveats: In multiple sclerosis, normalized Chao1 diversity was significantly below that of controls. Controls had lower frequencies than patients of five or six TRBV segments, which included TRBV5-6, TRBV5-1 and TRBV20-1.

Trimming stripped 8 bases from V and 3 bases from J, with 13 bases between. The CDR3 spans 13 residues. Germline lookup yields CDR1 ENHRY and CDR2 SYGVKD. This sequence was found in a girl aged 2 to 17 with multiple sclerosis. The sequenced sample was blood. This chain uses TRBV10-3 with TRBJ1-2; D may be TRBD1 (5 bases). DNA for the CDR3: TGTGCCATCTCCGAGGGGTCGGACTATGGCTACACCTTC. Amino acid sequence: CAISEGSDYGYTF.